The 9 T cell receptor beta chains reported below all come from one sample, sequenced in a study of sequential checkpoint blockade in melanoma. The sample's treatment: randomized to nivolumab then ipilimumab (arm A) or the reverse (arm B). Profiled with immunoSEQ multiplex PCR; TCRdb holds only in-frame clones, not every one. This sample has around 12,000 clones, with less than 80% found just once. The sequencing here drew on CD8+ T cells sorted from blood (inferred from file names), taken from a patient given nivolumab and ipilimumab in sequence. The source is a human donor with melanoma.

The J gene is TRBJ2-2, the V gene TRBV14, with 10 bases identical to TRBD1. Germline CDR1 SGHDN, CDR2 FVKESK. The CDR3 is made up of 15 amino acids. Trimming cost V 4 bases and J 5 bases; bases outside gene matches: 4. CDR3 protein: CASSLRDRGTGELFF. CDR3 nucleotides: TGTGCCAGCAGCCTGCGGGACAGGGGAACCGGGGAGCTGTTTTTT.

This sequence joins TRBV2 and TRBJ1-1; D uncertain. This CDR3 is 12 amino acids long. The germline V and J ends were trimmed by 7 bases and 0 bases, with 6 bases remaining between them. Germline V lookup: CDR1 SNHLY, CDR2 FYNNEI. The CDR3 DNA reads TGTGCCAGCACGGGATTGAACACTGAAGCTTTCTTT. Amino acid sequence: CASTGLNTEAFF.

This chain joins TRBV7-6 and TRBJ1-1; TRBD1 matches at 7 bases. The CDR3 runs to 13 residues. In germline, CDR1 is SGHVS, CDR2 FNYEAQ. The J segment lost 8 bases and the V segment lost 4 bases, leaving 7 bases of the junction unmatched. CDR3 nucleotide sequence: TGTGCCAGCAGCTCCACACAGGGGTCGGAAGCTTTCTTT. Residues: CASSSTQGSEAFF. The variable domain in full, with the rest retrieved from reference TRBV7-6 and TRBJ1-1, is GAGVSQSPRYKVTKRGQDVALRCDPISGHVSLYWYRQALGQGPEFLTYFNYEAQQDKSGLPNDRFSAERPEGSISTLTIQRTEQRDSAMYRCASSSTQGSEAFFGQGTRLTVV.

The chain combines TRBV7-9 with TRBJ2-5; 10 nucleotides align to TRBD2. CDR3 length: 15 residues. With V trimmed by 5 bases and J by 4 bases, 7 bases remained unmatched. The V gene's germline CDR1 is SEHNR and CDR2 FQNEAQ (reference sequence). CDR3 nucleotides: TGTGCCAGCAGCCTCCGAGTAGCGGGAGGAGAGACCCAGTACTTC. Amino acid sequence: CASSLRVAGGETQYF.

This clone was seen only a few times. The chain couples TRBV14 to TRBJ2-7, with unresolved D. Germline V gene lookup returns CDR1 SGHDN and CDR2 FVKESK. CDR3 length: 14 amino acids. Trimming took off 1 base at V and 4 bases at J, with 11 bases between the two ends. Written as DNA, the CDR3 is TGTGCCAGCAGCCAAGGGCTTAGCCCGTACGAGCAGTACTTC. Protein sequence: CASSQGLSPYEQYF.

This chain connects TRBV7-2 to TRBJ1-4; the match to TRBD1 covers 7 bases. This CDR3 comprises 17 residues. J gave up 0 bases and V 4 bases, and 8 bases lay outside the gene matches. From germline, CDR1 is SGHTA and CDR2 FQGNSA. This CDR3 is CASSWTGPSATNEKLFF. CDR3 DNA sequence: TGTGCCAGCAGCTGGACAGGCCCAAGTGCAACTAATGAAAAACTGTTTTTT.

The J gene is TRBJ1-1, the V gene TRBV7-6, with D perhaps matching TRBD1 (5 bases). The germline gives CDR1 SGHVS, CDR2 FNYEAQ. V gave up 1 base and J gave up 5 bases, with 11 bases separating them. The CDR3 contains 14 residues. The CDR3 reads CASSLEGEGTEAFF. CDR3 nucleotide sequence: TGTGCCAGCAGCTTAGAAGGGGAAGGTACTGAAGCTTTCTTT. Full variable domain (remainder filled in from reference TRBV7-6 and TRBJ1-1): GAGVSQSPRYKVTKRGQDVALRCDPISGHVSLYWYRQALGQGPEFLTYFNYEAQQDKSGLPNDRFSAERPEGSISTLTIQRTEQRDSAMYRCASSLEGEGTEAFFGQGTRLTVV.

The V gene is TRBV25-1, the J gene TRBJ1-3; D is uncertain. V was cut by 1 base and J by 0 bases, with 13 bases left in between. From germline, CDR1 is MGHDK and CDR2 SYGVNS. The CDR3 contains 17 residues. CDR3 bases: TGTGCCAGCAGTGAATGGTCCGACTTACTCTCTGGAAACACCATATATTTT. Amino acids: CASSEWSDLLSGNTIYF.

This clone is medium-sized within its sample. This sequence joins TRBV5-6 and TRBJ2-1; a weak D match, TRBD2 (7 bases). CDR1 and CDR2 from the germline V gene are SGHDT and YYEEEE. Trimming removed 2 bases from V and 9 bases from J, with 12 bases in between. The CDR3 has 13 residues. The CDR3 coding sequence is TGTGCCAGCAGCTTTTACAGGGAGGGTGAGCAGTTCTTC. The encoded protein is CASSFYREGEQFF. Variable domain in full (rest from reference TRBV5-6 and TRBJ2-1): DAGVTQSPTHLIKTRGQQVTLRCSPKSGHDTVSWYQQALGQGPQFIFQYYEEEERQRGNFPDRFSGHQFPNYSSELNVNALLLGDSALYLCASSFYREGEQFFGPGTRLTVL.